This T cell receptor (beta chain) derives from a study of T cells in Graves' hyperthyroidism and ophthalmopathy. Background on the study: Peripheral blood was acquired at first diagnosis, ahead of any therapy whatsoever. General study results and limits: Before onset, by a median of around 6.4 months, the model predicted ophthalmopathy.

This clonotype was seen at least ten times. Its antigen is not known. V was clipped by 3 bases and J by 5 bases, with 18 bases between them. This CDR3 is built from 16 residues. Germline CDR1 SEHNR, CDR2 FQNEAQ (reference sequence). This sample holds PBMCs from roughly 10 ml fresh peripheral blood. The investigators amplified TCR beta CDR3 regions from RNA transcripts. RT-PCR in the first round (using the HTBI primer set) targeted the TCR CDR3. TCRdb called the multiplex PCR reads again in MiXCR, with one record for every CDR3 protein. Among under 400,000 distinct CDR3 sequences listed, less than 20% were seen once.

The source of this sequence is a woman between 18 and 29 years old with Graves' hyperthyroidism that later progressed to Graves' ophthalmopathy. The chain carries TRBV7-9 and TRBJ2-3, with a possible D match to TRBD2 (5 bases). The specimen sequenced was blood. The DNA for the CDR3 is TGTGCCAGCAGCTTGAGGTCCGAGGGCCGGGGAGATACGCAGTATTTT. This gives the protein CASSLRSEGRGDTQYF.